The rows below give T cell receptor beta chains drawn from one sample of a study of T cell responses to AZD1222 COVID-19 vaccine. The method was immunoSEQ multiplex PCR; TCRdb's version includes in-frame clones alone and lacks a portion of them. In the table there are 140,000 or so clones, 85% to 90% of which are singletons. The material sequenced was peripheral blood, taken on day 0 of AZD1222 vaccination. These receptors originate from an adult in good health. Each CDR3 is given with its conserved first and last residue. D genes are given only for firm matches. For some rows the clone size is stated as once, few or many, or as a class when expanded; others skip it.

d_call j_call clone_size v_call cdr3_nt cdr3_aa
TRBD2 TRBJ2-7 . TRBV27 TGTGCCAGCAGTTTAAACGTAGGACTAGCGGGAAACGAGCAGTACTTC CASSLNVGLAGNEQYF
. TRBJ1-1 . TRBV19 TGTGCCAGTAGAGCAGGGACGCCTCCTCCGAACACTGAAGCTTTCTTT CASRAGTPPPNTEAFF
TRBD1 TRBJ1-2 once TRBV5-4 TGTGCCAGCAGCTTACAGGGGTACAACTATGGCTACACCTTC CASSLQGYNYGYTF
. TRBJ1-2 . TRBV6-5 TGTGCCAGCAGGGACCCCGGGGCGGGCTATGGCTACACCTTC CASRDPGAGYGYTF
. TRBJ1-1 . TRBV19 TGTGCCAGTAGTATAGAAAATAGGTGGACTTTGAACACTGAAGCTTTCTTT CASSIENRWTLNTEAFF
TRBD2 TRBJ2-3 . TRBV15 TGTGCCACCAGCAGAGAAGAGACCGGGACTAGCGGCACAGATACGCAGTATTTT CATSREETGTSGTDTQYF
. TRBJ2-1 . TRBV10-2 TGCGCCAGCACCCTAGCGCTCTCCTACAATGAGCAGTTCTTC CASTLALSYNEQFF
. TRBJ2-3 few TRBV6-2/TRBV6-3 TGTGCCAGCAGTTACCCTCCGGGACAAGGCACAGATACGCAGTATTTT CASSYPPGQGTDTQYF
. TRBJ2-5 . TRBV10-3 TGTGCCACGGCTTTCCGGAAGGGGCTCGGGATCGTCGAATCGGAGACCCAGTACTTC CATAFRKGLGIVESETQYF
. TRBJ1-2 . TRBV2 TGTGCCAGCAGTGGGCAGGGCCAATATGGCTACACCTTC CASSGQGQYGYTF
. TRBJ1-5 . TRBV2 TGTGCCAGCAGCGGGGACTATAGCAATCAGCCCCAGCATTTT CASSGDYSNQPQHF
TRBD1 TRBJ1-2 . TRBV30 TGTGCCTGGACTCATCTCTCTCGGAAGGGGGCTGGTGGCTACACCTTC CAWTHLSRKGAGGYTF
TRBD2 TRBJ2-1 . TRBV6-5 TGTGCCAGCAGGGGAACTAGCGGGAGTTCTCATGAGCAGTTCTTC CASRGTSGSSHEQFF
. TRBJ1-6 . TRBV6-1 TGTGCCAGCAGTGATAGTTTCCATTCACCCCTCCACTTT CASSDSFHSPLHF
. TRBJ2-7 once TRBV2 TGTGCCAGCAGTGAAATCGTTTACGAGCAGTACTTC CASSEIVYEQYF
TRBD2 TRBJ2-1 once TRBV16 TGTGCCAGCAGCCAATCTACAGCGGGAGGGCCGAATGAGCAGTTCTTC CASSQSTAGGPNEQFF
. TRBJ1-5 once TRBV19 TGTGCCAGTAGTAACCAGGGTGTAGGGCAGCCCCAGCATTTT CASSNQGVGQPQHF
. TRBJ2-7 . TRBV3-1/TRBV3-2 TGTGCCAGCAGACAAACTGGCGCATCCTACGAGCAGTACTTC CASRQTGASYEQYF
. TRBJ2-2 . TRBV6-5 TGTGCCAGCTCCCCATTTAACACCGGGGAGCTGTTTTTT CASSPFNTGELFF
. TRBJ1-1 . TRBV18 TGTGCCAGCTCACCCATGGACAAAGTGAACACTGAAGCTTTCTTT CASSPMDKVNTEAFF
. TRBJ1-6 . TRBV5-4 TGTGCCAGCAGCCTAGACGGACAGCCACGAAATTCACCCCTCCACTTT CASSLDGQPRNSPLHF
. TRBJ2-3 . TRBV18 TGTGCCAGCTCACCACGGGGCGGAGATACGCAGTATTTT CASSPRGGDTQYF
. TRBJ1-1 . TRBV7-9 TGTGCCAGCAGCTTGTCAATCGGGCCAGGGAACACTGAAGCTTTCTTT CASSLSIGPGNTEAFF
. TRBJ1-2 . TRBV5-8 TGTGCCAGCAGCTTACCATTCAGCCTAGGCTACACCTTC CASSLPFSLGYTF
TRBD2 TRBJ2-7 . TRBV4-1 TGCGCCAGCAGCCAGGGGAGGGCTAGAAAAGGCGAGCAGTACTTC CASSQGRARKGEQYF
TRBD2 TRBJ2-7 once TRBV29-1 TGCAGCACGACTAGCGGGTCCTACGAGCAGTACTTC CSTTSGSYEQYF
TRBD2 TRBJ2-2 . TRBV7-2 TGTGCCAGCAGCTTAGCCGGGGGGTCCGGGGAGCTGTTTTTT CASSLAGGSGELFF
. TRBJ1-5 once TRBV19 TGTGCCACCCTGACCCGGGAAGGGAGCAATCAGCCCCAGCATTTT CATLTREGSNQPQHF
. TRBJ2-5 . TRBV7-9 TGTGCCAGCAGCCCTCGACTACCCCCCCGGGGGGAGACCCAGTACTTC CASSPRLPPRGETQYF
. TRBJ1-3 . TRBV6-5 TGTGCCAGCAGGGACAGCTCTGGAAACACCATATATTTT CASRDSSGNTIYF
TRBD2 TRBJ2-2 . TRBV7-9 TGTGCCAGCAGCTTAGTAAGCGGGAGGGCCACCGGGGAGCTGTTTTTT CASSLVSGRATGELFF
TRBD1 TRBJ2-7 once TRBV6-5 TGTGCCAGCAAGGGACAGTACTCCTACGAGCAGTACTTC CASKGQYSYEQYF
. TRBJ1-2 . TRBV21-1 TGTGCCAGCAGCAGATTACCTCCGGGACAGGGGGGACGAGGCTACACCTTC CASSRLPPGQGGRGYTF
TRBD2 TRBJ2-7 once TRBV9 TGTGCCAGCAGCGTAGAACCGGGACTAGCGATATACGAGCAGTACTTC CASSVEPGLAIYEQYF
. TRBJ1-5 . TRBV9 TGTGCCAGCAGCGTAGGAAGTCCGGCCGATAGCAATCAGCCCCAGCATTTT CASSVGSPADSNQPQHF
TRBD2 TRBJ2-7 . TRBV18 TGTGCCAGCTCACCACAGGCTAGCGGAGAGAACGAGCAGTACTTC CASSPQASGENEQYF
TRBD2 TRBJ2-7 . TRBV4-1 TGCGCCAGCAGCCAAGCTCCGGGACTAGGTCCCTACGAGCAGTACTTC CASSQAPGLGPYEQYF
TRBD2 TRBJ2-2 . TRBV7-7 TGTGCTAGCAGTTCTACTAGCGGGATGGCCGGGGAGCTGTTTTTT CASSSTSGMAGELFF
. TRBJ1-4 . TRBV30 TGTGCCTACAAACTGGGGGAAAAACTGTTTTTT CAYKLGEKLFF
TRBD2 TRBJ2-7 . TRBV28 TGTGCCAGCAGTGTGACTAGCGGGAGGCCCGAGCAGTACTTC CASSVTSGRPEQYF
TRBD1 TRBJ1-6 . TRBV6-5 TGTGCCAGCAGGACACAGGGGTATAATTCACCCCTCCACTTT CASRTQGYNSPLHF
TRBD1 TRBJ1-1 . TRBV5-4 TGTGCCAGCAGTATCGACAGGGAGACTGAAGCTTTCTTT CASSIDRETEAFF
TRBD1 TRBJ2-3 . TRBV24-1 TGTGCCACCTGGAGGACTCCCCGGACAGGGGGTAACACAGATACGCAGTATTTT CATWRTPRTGGNTDTQYF
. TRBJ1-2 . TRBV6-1 TGTGCCAGCAGTGATTTAGGGGAGGGCTATGGCTACACCTTC CASSDLGEGYGYTF